This is a list of T cell receptor beta chains from one sample in a study of T cells in Graves' hyperthyroidism and ophthalmopathy. TCRdb called the multiplex PCR reads again in MiXCR, with one record for every CDR3 protein. The sample has 640,000 or so distinct CDR3 sequences, over 12% seen once; the top ten hold 3.5% to 4.5%. The sample comprised blood. The receptor set was obtained from a woman in her 40s with Graves' ophthalmopathy. Each CDR3 is given with its conserved first and last residue. The D gene is left open where the match is weak. Size is stated for part of the rows, as once, few or many counts, or as a class when the clone is expanded.

CDR3aa: CASSGRWANVLTF
CDR3nt: TGTGCCAGCAGCGGTCGCTGGGCCAACGTCCTGACTTTC
d_gene: -
j_gene: TRBJ2-6
v_gene: TRBV9
abundance: many

CDR3aa: CASSQDEGTDFHYGYTF
CDR3nt: TGTGCCAGCAGCCAAGATGAGGGAACAGACTTCCACTATGGCTACACCTTC
d_gene: -
j_gene: TRBJ1-2
v_gene: TRBV14
abundance: few

CDR3aa: CASSEYSGRSYNEQFF
CDR3nt: TGTGCCAGCAGTGAGTATAGCGGGAGGTCCTACAATGAGCAGTTCTTC
d_gene: TRBD2
j_gene: TRBJ2-1
v_gene: TRBV6-1
abundance: few

CDR3aa: CASSFQGFDTGELFF
CDR3nt: TGTGCCAGCAGTTTTCAGGGTTTCGACACCGGGGAGCTGTTTTTT
d_gene: -
j_gene: TRBJ2-2
v_gene: TRBV12-3/TRBV12-4
abundance: many

CDR3aa: CASSLGSYEQYF
CDR3nt: TGTGCCAGCAGCTTAGGCTCCTACGAGCAGTACTTC
d_gene: -
j_gene: TRBJ2-7
v_gene: TRBV28
abundance: many

CDR3aa: CASSQGGLGTQYF
CDR3nt: TGTGCCAGCAGCCAAGGGGGTCTGGGGACCCAGTACTTC
d_gene: -
j_gene: TRBJ2-5
v_gene: TRBV14
abundance: many

CDR3aa: CASSFVRDRGYEQYF
CDR3nt: TGTGCCAGCAGCTTCGTTAGGGACAGGGGCTACGAGCAGTACTTC
d_gene: TRBD1
j_gene: TRBJ2-7
v_gene: TRBV7-2
abundance: few

CDR3aa: CASSDSGLAGVSSLETQYF
CDR3nt: TGTGCCAGCAGTGATTCGGGACTAGCGGGAGTTTCTAGTCTCGAGACCCAGTACTTC
d_gene: TRBD2
j_gene: TRBJ2-5
v_gene: TRBV6-4
abundance: few

CDR3aa: CASSYPTGVGNQPQHF
CDR3nt: TGTGCCAGCAGTTACCCGACAGGAGTAGGCAATCAGCCCCAGCATTTT
d_gene: -
j_gene: TRBJ1-5
v_gene: TRBV6-2/TRBV6-3
abundance: many

CDR3aa: CASSYSNGVKNEETQYF
CDR3nt: TGTGCCAGCAGTTACTCGAACGGGGTAAAAAATGAAGAGACCCAGTACTTC
d_gene: -
j_gene: TRBJ2-5
v_gene: TRBV6-5
abundance: -

CDR3aa: CASSRNGLAGAGEQYF
CDR3nt: TGTGCCAGCAGCAGAAACGGACTAGCGGGAGCCGGCGAGCAGTACTTC
d_gene: TRBD2
j_gene: TRBJ2-7
v_gene: TRBV7-8
abundance: -

CDR3aa: CASSLAGGHYEQYF
CDR3nt: TGTGCCAGCAGTTTGGCTGGGGGACACTACGAGCAGTACTTC
d_gene: -
j_gene: TRBJ2-7
v_gene: TRBV28
abundance: many

CDR3aa: CASSPTPAGAYYEQYF
CDR3nt: TGTGCCAGCAGCCCCACCCCAGCGGGAGCCTACTACGAGCAGTACTTC
d_gene: TRBD2
j_gene: TRBJ2-7
v_gene: TRBV9
abundance: many

CDR3aa: CASSQLREQYF
CDR3nt: TGTGCCAGCAGCCAACTCCGCGAGCAGTACTTC
d_gene: -
j_gene: TRBJ2-7
v_gene: TRBV14
abundance: few

CDR3aa: CASIDIRGGRAYEQYF
CDR3nt: TGTGCCAGCATTGATATCCGGGGCGGCCGAGCCTACGAGCAGTACTTC
d_gene: -
j_gene: TRBJ2-7
v_gene: TRBV6-2/TRBV6-3
abundance: many

CDR3aa: CARATEAGPDEQYF
CDR3nt: TGTGCCAGGGCAACCGAAGCAGGGCCCGACGAGCAGTACTTC
d_gene: -
j_gene: TRBJ2-7
v_gene: TRBV19
abundance: few

CDR3aa: CSASQVRGHGEKLFF
CDR3nt: TGCAGTGCTAGCCAAGTCAGGGGGCACGGTGAAAAACTGTTTTTT
d_gene: TRBD1
j_gene: TRBJ1-4
v_gene: TRBV20-1
abundance: -

CDR3aa: CASAPQVEAFF
CDR3nt: TGTGCCAGCGCCCCCCAAGTCGAAGCTTTCTTT
d_gene: -
j_gene: TRBJ1-1
v_gene: TRBV2
abundance: many

CDR3aa: CASSPRLAEETQYF
CDR3nt: TGTGCCAGCAGCCCTCGACTAGCCGAAGAGACCCAGTACTTC
d_gene: TRBD2
j_gene: TRBJ2-5
v_gene: TRBV7-2
abundance: many

CDR3aa: CASSLTPGPFSRGTQYF
CDR3nt: TGTGCTAGCAGCTTAACGCCGGGCCCCTTCTCCCGGGGGACCCAGTACTTC
d_gene: -
j_gene: TRBJ2-5
v_gene: TRBV7-7
abundance: many

CDR3aa: CASSSSGNTGELFF
CDR3nt: TGTGCCAGCAGCTCCAGCGGGAACACCGGGGAGCTGTTTTTT
d_gene: -
j_gene: TRBJ2-2
v_gene: TRBV6-1
abundance: many

CDR3aa: CASGLQGSYEQYF
CDR3nt: TGTGCCAGCGGATTACAGGGATCCTACGAGCAGTACTTC
d_gene: -
j_gene: TRBJ2-7
v_gene: TRBV27
abundance: many

CDR3aa: CSVDSPLGQGSYEQYF
CDR3nt: TGCAGCGTTGATTCCCCACTAGGACAGGGCTCCTACGAGCAGTACTTC
d_gene: TRBD1
j_gene: TRBJ2-7
v_gene: TRBV29-1
abundance: many

CDR3aa: CASSESPGTLGTQYF
CDR3nt: TGTGCCAGCAGTGAATCCCCAGGGACCTTAGGGACCCAGTACTTC
d_gene: -
j_gene: TRBJ2-5
v_gene: TRBV2
abundance: -

CDR3aa: CSAPFLSGTGELFF
CDR3nt: TGCAGTGCTCCGTTCCTGAGCGGCACCGGGGAGCTGTTTTTT
d_gene: -
j_gene: TRBJ2-2
v_gene: TRBV20-1
abundance: -

CDR3aa: CASSMDRENYGYTF
CDR3nt: TGTGCCAGTAGTATGGACAGGGAAAACTATGGCTACACCTTC
d_gene: TRBD1
j_gene: TRBJ1-2
v_gene: TRBV19
abundance: few

CDR3aa: CASSLWKDEQYF
CDR3nt: TGTGCCAGCAGTTTATGGAAAGACGAGCAGTACTTC
d_gene: -
j_gene: TRBJ2-7
v_gene: TRBV28
abundance: few

CDR3aa: CSVRPGPYEQYF
CDR3nt: TGCAGCGTCCGTCCCGGGCCCTACGAGCAGTACTTC
d_gene: -
j_gene: TRBJ2-7
v_gene: TRBV29-1
abundance: many

CDR3aa: CASSALSTYEQYF
CDR3nt: TGTGCCAGCAGTGCTCTCTCCACCTACGAGCAGTACTTC
d_gene: -
j_gene: TRBJ2-7
v_gene: TRBV6-2/TRBV6-3
abundance: -

CDR3aa: CASSDPGEEGSNQPQHF
CDR3nt: TGTGCCAGCAGTGACCCGGGCGAGGAGGGAAGCAATCAGCCCCAGCATTTT
d_gene: -
j_gene: TRBJ1-5
v_gene: TRBV25-1
abundance: many

CDR3aa: CASSLTGASRGETQYF
CDR3nt: TGTGCCAGCAGTTTAACAGGAGCATCCAGGGGGGAGACCCAGTACTTC
d_gene: TRBD1
j_gene: TRBJ2-5
v_gene: TRBV27
abundance: many

CDR3aa: CASSYDTAGYTF
CDR3nt: TGCGCCAGCAGCTATGACACTGCCGGCTACACCTTC
d_gene: -
j_gene: TRBJ1-2
v_gene: TRBV5-1
abundance: -

CDR3aa: CAISESGTGGRGTF
CDR3nt: TGTGCCATCAGTGAGTCCGGGACAGGGGGCCGCGGCACCTTC
d_gene: TRBD1
j_gene: TRBJ1-2
v_gene: TRBV10-3
abundance: -

CDR3aa: CASRPDRGGYEQYF
CDR3nt: TGTGCCAGCAGACCGGACAGGGGTGGTTACGAGCAGTACTTC
d_gene: TRBD1
j_gene: TRBJ2-7
v_gene: TRBV2
abundance: many

CDR3aa: CSVFQGDPGSEQYF
CDR3nt: TGCAGCGTTTTCCAGGGAGACCCGGGGAGCGAGCAGTACTTC
d_gene: -
j_gene: TRBJ2-7
v_gene: TRBV29-1
abundance: many

CDR3aa: CATSTARTQYF
CDR3nt: TGTGCCACCAGCACAGCAAGAACCCAGTACTTC
d_gene: -
j_gene: TRBJ2-5
v_gene: TRBV15
abundance: many

CDR3aa: CASTPRWAGALQPGYTF
CDR3nt: TGTGCCAGCACCCCAAGGTGGGCAGGGGCGCTTCAACCGGGCTACACCTTC
d_gene: -
j_gene: TRBJ1-2
v_gene: TRBV28
abundance: many

CDR3aa: CASNPGGAKQETQYF
CDR3nt: TGCGCCAGCAACCCGGGAGGAGCTAAACAAGAGACCCAGTACTTC
d_gene: TRBD2
j_gene: TRBJ2-5
v_gene: TRBV5-1
abundance: few

CDR3aa: CASSQDLGRGVDTEAFF
CDR3nt: TGTGCCAGCAGCCAAGATCTGGGGAGGGGAGTGGACACTGAAGCTTTCTTT
d_gene: -
j_gene: TRBJ1-1
v_gene: TRBV14
abundance: many

CDR3aa: CASSLGQGGGGYTF
CDR3nt: TGCGCCAGCAGCTTGGGACAGGGAGGCGGCGGCTACACCTTC
d_gene: TRBD1
j_gene: TRBJ1-2
v_gene: TRBV5-1
abundance: many

CDR3aa: CASRQGWQPQHF
CDR3nt: TGTGCCAGCAGGCAGGGGTGGCAGCCCCAGCATTTT
d_gene: -
j_gene: TRBJ1-5
v_gene: TRBV12-3/TRBV12-4
abundance: -

CDR3aa: CSARRQGIDEQYF
CDR3nt: TGCAGTGCTAGGCGACAGGGGATCGACGAGCAGTACTTC
d_gene: TRBD1
j_gene: TRBJ2-7
v_gene: TRBV20-1
abundance: many

CDR3aa: CASSWGTSEAFF
CDR3nt: TGTGCCAGCAGCTGGGGGACCTCTGAAGCTTTCTTT
d_gene: -
j_gene: TRBJ1-1
v_gene: TRBV7-8
abundance: -

CDR3aa: CASSRGNTYYGYTF
CDR3nt: TGCGCCAGCAGCCGCGGAAACACCTACTATGGCTACACCTTC
d_gene: -
j_gene: TRBJ1-2
v_gene: TRBV4-1
abundance: many

CDR3aa: CAISESTNTGELFF
CDR3nt: TGTGCCATCAGTGAGTCGACCAACACCGGGGAGCTGTTTTTT
d_gene: -
j_gene: TRBJ2-2
v_gene: TRBV10-3
abundance: few